This TCR beta chain was recorded in a study of T cells in localized non-small cell lung cancer. General study results and limits: Longer overall survival associated with higher blood T cell density; shorter survival with higher adjacent-lung clonality.

This CDR3 region has 15 residues. The V end was cut by 6 bases, the J end by 3 bases, with 15 bases between. Per germline, CDR1 KGHSH and CDR2 LQKENI. Here immunoSEQ multiplex PCR was the method, and the copy in TCRdb shows in-frame clones only, minus some. The data show some 6,300 clones, with around 43% seen just once and about 9.9% held by the top ten. Only a few counts were recorded for this clone. What it binds is unknown. The clonotype comes from a woman between 40 and 69 years old with stage II squamous cell lung carcinoma. The chain combines TRBV18 with TRBJ1-5, with a weak D call TRBD1 (6 bases). This specimen was lung tumor tissue, taken before any cancer treatment. The CDR3 is CASSQGWDPNQPQHF. CDR3 nucleotides: TGTGCCAGCTCCCAGGGGTGGGACCCCAATCAGCCCCAGCATTTT.